Each of the 5 T cell receptor beta chains below was sequenced from the same sample in a study of blood T cell repertoires in COVID-19. Repertoires were generated with immunoSEQ multiplex PCR, while TCRdb's copy carries only in-frame clones and drops some. This sample has tens of thousands of clones; 86% occur once, and the top ten carry about 15%. Source material: peripheral blood. The receptors derive from a man aged 55 to 70 with active or convalescent COVID-19.

V is TRBV6-6 and J is TRBJ1-4, with TRBD1 identical over 10 bases. Germline loops: CDR1 MNHNY, CDR2 SVGAGI (reference sequence). Germline trimming cut 4 bases from V and 6 bases from J; bases unmatched to any gene: 2. The CDR3 runs to 14 residues. The CDR3 DNA sequence: TGTGCCAGCAGTTCCGGACAGGGGGATGAAAAACTGTTTTTT. Translation gives CASSSGQGDEKLFF.

This chain joins TRBV7-2 and TRBJ1-5; D is uncertain. The CDR3 sequence is 15 residues long. The V and J ends lost 1 base and 6 bases respectively, with 13 bases between them. In germline, CDR1 is SGHTA, CDR2 FQGNSA. In DNA form, the CDR3 reads TGTGCCAGCAGCTTAGTATTCGGGGTAGGTCAGCCCCAGCATTTT. Protein sequence: CASSLVFGVGQPQHF.

CDR3 sequence reads: CASSLGQNTEAFF. CDR3 coding DNA: TGTGCCAGCAGCTTAGGGCAGAACACTGAAGCTTTCTTT. The chain employs TRBV7-9 and TRBJ1-1; D remains unclear. CDR3 length: 13 amino acids. Trimming removed 1 base from V and 1 base from J, with 4 bases in between. Looked up from germline, CDR1 is SEHNR and CDR2 is FQNEAQ (reference sequence).

The V call is TRBV28, the J call TRBJ2-2; D gene uncertain. V was cut by 3 bases and J by 6 bases, with 5 bases left in between. The CDR3 runs 12 residues. Germline-derived CDR1 and CDR2 are MDHEN and SYDVKM. The CDR3 DNA sequence: TGTGCCAGCAGTTTTAGAGCCGGGGAGCTGTTTTTT. Its protein is CASSFRAGELFF.

The rearrangement uses TRBV5-1 and TRBJ2-5, with 11 nucleotides matching TRBD1. V dropped 4 bases and J dropped 4; count of bases not matched to a gene: 6. This CDR3 has 15 amino acids. Germline lookup yields CDR1 SGHRS and CDR2 YFSETQ. The CDR3 sequence: CASSHPGQGGETQYF. CDR3 nucleotide sequence: TGCGCCAGCAGCCACCCGGGACAGGGGGGAGAGACCCAGTACTTC.